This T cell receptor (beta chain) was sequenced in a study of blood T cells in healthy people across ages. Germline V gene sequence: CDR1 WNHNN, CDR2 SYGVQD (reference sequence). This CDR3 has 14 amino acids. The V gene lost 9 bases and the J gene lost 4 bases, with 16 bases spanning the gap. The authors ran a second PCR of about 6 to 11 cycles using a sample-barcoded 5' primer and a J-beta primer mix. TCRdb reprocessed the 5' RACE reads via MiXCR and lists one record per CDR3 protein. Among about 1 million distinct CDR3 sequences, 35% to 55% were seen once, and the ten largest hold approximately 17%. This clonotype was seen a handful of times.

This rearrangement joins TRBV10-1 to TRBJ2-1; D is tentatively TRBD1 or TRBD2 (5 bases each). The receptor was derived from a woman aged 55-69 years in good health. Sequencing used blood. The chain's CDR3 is CASSRDPGYNEQFF. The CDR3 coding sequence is TGCGCCAGTAGCCGGGACCCCGGGTACAATGAGCAGTTCTTC.